The 17 T cell receptor beta chains below all came from one sample that was sequenced in a study of blood T cell repertoires in COVID-19. TCRdb's table, derived via immunoSEQ multiplex PCR, lists solely in-frame clones and lacks some. The sample holds some 350,000 clones; almost 90% are singletons and the top ten take around 6.6%. Sequencing used peripheral blood. These receptors were taken from a woman aged 70-85 years with COVID-19, enrolled during active disease.

The genes are TRBV6-5 and TRBJ2-5, with TRBD2 matching 13 bases. The CDR3 spans 13 residues. The germline V gene encodes CDR1 MNHEY and CDR2 SVGAGI. Trimming cost V 5 bases and J 9 bases; bases outside gene matches: 3. Here the CDR3 DNA reads TGTGCCAGCAGTCCTGGACTAGCGGGGGCCCAGTACTTC. Translating gives CASSPGLAGAQYF.

The chain combines TRBV7-2 with TRBJ2-7, with D maybe TRBD2 (5 bases). The CDR3 consists of 15 residues. The V and J ends lost 5 bases and 0 bases respectively, with 14 bases between them. CDR1 is SGHTA and CDR2 is FQGNSA in the germline V gene. The CDR3 sequence: CASSPQAGFSYEQYF. Written as DNA, the CDR3 is TGTGCCAGCAGCCCCCAGGCGGGTTTCTCCTACGAGCAGTACTTC.

This rearrangement joins TRBV27 to TRBJ2-7, with 9 positions matching TRBD1. CDR3 length: 15 residues. With V trimmed by 4 bases and J by 5 bases, 9 bases remained unmatched. CDR1 and CDR2 from the germline V gene are MNHEY and SMNVEV (reference sequence). The CDR3 loop reads CASSSPGQGLNEQYF. The CDR3 nucleotides are TGTGCCAGCAGTTCACCGGGACAGGGCCTCAACGAGCAGTACTTC.

The chain couples TRBV7-8 to TRBJ2-7, with D maybe TRBD1 (5 bases). Germline assignment: CDR1 SGHVS and CDR2 FQNEAQ. The CDR3 contains 17 residues. Trimming took off 1 base at V and 0 bases at J, with 16 bases between the two ends. The CDR3 coding sequence is TGTGCCAGCAGCTTAGTTATAATGGACATTCCCTCCTACGAGCAGTACTTC. Translating gives CASSLVIMDIPSYEQYF.

The chain couples TRBV21-1 to TRBJ2-7; TRBD1 is taken as the D call from the table, unchecked against the DNA. TRBV21-1 is labeled a pseudogene. The CDR3 runs 14 residues. CDR3 DNA sequence: TGTGCCAGCAGTGGCCCGGGACACTTCTACGAGCAGTACTTC. Encoded protein: CASSGPGHFYEQYF.

This chain joins TRBV27 and TRBJ1-1; 8 bases are a match to TRBD1. V lost 8 bases, J lost 6 bases, and 11 bases stayed unmatched. Germline CDR1 is MNHEY and CDR2 is SMNVEV (reference sequence). This CDR3 spans 14 amino acids. CDR3 residues: CASGTGGVPPEAFF. The CDR3 nucleotides read TGTGCCAGCGGCACAGGGGGTGTCCCCCCTGAAGCTTTCTTT.

This chain joins TRBV28 and TRBJ1-6; 9 bases are a match to TRBD1. The CDR3 loop spans 16 amino acids. V lost 5 bases to trimming and J lost 6 bases; unmatched junction nucleotides: 8. CDR1 and CDR2 (germline): MDHEN, SYDVKM. CDR3 sequence (DNA): TGTGCCAGCAGTCCACAGGGGGCGCTAGGTAATTCACCCCTCCACTTT. Protein product: CASSPQGALGNSPLHF.

This chain joins TRBV5-4 and TRBJ1-2; D is unresolved. Trimming removed 4 bases at V and 0 bases at J, with 10 bases between. The CDR3 covers 14 residues. Germline V lookup: CDR1 SGHNT, CDR2 YYREEE (reference sequence). CDR3 loop: CASSAGVSNYGYTF. The CDR3 DNA follows: TGTGCCAGCAGCGCCGGAGTTTCTAACTATGGCTACACCTTC.

This clone showed up just once. The chain recombines TRBV6-2 or TRBV6-3 with TRBJ1-6; maybe TRBD1 (6 bases). This CDR3 region has 18 residues. The germline V gene has CDR1 MNHEY and CDR2 SVGEGT. V was cut by 1 base and J by 0 bases, with 13 bases left in between. The CDR3 region is CASSYFRDIPSYNSPLHF. The CDR3 DNA sequence: TGTGCCAGCAGTTACTTCCGGGACATCCCCTCCTATAATTCACCCCTCCACTTT.

This chain links TRBV5-1 with TRBJ1-6; a possible D gene is TRBD1 (6 bases). Per germline, CDR1 SGHRS and CDR2 YFSETQ. V lost 4 bases, J lost 9 bases, and 14 bases lay in between. The CDR3 contains 14 residues. The CDR3 coding sequence is TGCGCCAGCAGCACCCCGGACAGCGGTTCACCCCTCCACTTT. The encoded protein is CASSTPDSGSPLHF.

V usage is TRBV7-9 and J usage is TRBJ1-3; maybe TRBD1 (5 bases). The CDR3 loop spans 19 amino acids. V was cut by 0 bases and J by 0 bases, with 18 bases left in between. Germline V gene sequence: CDR1 SEHNR, CDR2 FQNEAQ (reference sequence). CDR3 DNA: TGTGCCAGCAGCTTAGCTCGAACTGACAGAATTCTCTCTGGAAACACCATATATTTT. Translated: CASSLARTDRILSGNTIYF. Drawing the rest from reference TRBV7-9 and TRBJ1-3, the complete variable domain is DTGVSQNPRHKITKRGQNVTFRCDPISEHNRLYWYRQTLGQGPEFLTYFQNEAQLEKSRLLSDRFSAERPKGSFSTLEIQRTEQGDSAMYLCASSLARTDRILSGNTIYFGEGSWLTVV.

The V and J genes are TRBV2 and TRBJ2-5, with 9 bases identical to TRBD2. The trim removed 6 bases at V and 4 bases at J, leaving 9 bases unmatched. Looked up from germline, CDR1 is SNHLY and CDR2 is FYNNEI. The CDR3 sequence is 15 residues long. CDR3 sequence reads: CASRASGAVGETQYF. The CDR3 coding sequence is TGTGCCAGCAGGGCTAGCGGGGCAGTCGGAGAGACCCAGTACTTC.

The chain recombines TRBV6-4 with TRBJ1-2, with 8 nucleotides matching TRBD1. The CDR3 extends over 16 amino acids. Germline CDR1 and CDR2: MRHNA and SNTAGT. Trimming cost V 3 bases and J 3 bases; bases outside gene matches: 9. CDR3: CASSESYGTGHYGYTF. The CDR3 bases are TGTGCCAGCAGTGAAAGCTACGGGACAGGACACTATGGCTACACCTTC.

V gene TRBV27 combines with J gene TRBJ2-2, with 7 positions matching TRBD2. V shed 1 base and J 6 bases; nucleotides not matched to a gene: 8. Germline lookup yields CDR1 MNHEY and CDR2 SMNVEV (reference sequence). The CDR3 runs 16 residues. The CDR3 DNA follows: TGTGCCAGCAGTTTATTACCCAGCGGGGTCGCCGGGGAGCTGTTTTTT. This sequence encodes CASSLLPSGVAGELFF.

The gene calls are TRBV7-9 and TRBJ1-1; the D gene is possibly TRBD1 (5 bases). Germline CDR1 SEHNR, CDR2 FQNEAQ (reference sequence). The CDR3 totals 15 residues. Trimming left V 3 bases short and J 0 bases short, with 11 bases between. In nucleotides, the CDR3 is TGTGCCAGCAGCTTTCTGGAGGGGTTGAACACTGAAGCTTTCTTT. This translates into CASSFLEGLNTEAFF.

The rearrangement joins TRBV28 to TRBJ2-3; TRBD2 might be the D (5 bases). This CDR3 spans 16 amino acids. Germline V lookup: CDR1 MDHEN, CDR2 SYDVKM. The germline V and J ends were trimmed by 3 bases and 0 bases, with 13 bases remaining between them. The CDR3 DNA is TGTGCCAGCAGTTTGGTCGGGTGGGAGAGCACAGATACGCAGTATTTT. Encoded protein: CASSLVGWESTDTQYF.

This clone was detected once. The DNA of the CDR3 is TGTGCCAGCGGCCGACTGAACACAGATACGCAGTATTTT. Protein: CASGRLNTDTQYF. The chain recombines TRBV2 with TRBJ2-3; the D is unclear. Trimming took 8 bases from V and 2 from J, leaving 11 bases between them. The CDR3 spans 13 residues. Looked up from germline, CDR1 is SNHLY and CDR2 is FYNNEI. Together with reference TRBV2 and TRBJ2-3, the CDR3 gives the full variable domain: EPEVTQTPSHQVTQMGQEVILRCVPISNHLYFYWYRQILGQKVEFLVSFYNNEISEKSEIFDDQFSVERPDGSNFTLKIRSTKLEDSAMYFCASGRLNTDTQYFGPGTRLTVL.